This entry describes one TCR beta chain. Its cognate antigen is unknown. The record originates from a study of T cell responses to AZD1222 COVID-19 vaccine. Study conclusions and caveats: Clonal diversity was possibly underestimated, and white British individuals and females predominated among donors. Among vaccine-associated CD4 TCRs, coverage spanned spike, with dominance at 160-218 and 743-854.

The protocol was immunoSEQ multiplex PCR, while the TCRdb copy is restricted to in-frame clones and leaves out a portion. The sample lists nearly 110,000 clones, roughly 88% occurring once. Pooling was applied to second doses at about 4 or about 12 weeks. With 4 bases clipped from V and 5 bases from J, the junction kept 4 bases outside the gene matches. Germline lookup yields CDR1 SGHRS and CDR2 YFSETQ. There are 15 residues in the CDR3. This sequence was found in an adult who received the AZD1222 COVID-19 vaccine. This chain joins TRBV5-1 and TRBJ2-1; 12 bases agree with TRBD2. The material sequenced was peripheral blood, taken 28 days after the second AZD1222 dose. The CDR3 sequence: CASSRTSGANNEQFF. The CDR3 DNA follows: TGCGCCAGCAGCAGGACTAGCGGGGCCAACAATGAGCAGTTCTTC.